Listed here are 21 T cell receptor beta chains from one sample, sequenced in a study of T cells in tuberculosis. Data came from immunoSEQ multiplex PCR; TCRdb stores just in-frame clones and leaves some out. In the table there are tens of thousands of clones, approximately 85% of which are singletons. Time point described: new active TB diagnosis, blood taken before or within 7 days of starting treatment. The sequences come from PBMCs, collected at tuberculosis diagnosis. Receptor source: an adult with tuberculosis.

This chain joins TRBV11-2 and TRBJ2-3; D gene unclear. V shed 1 base and J shed 1 base, with 6 bases lying between them. CDR1 and CDR2 from the germline V gene are SGHAT and FQNNGV. This CDR3 is 14 amino acids long. DNA for the CDR3: TGTGCCAGCAGCTTAGTCCGGGGCACAGATACGCAGTATTTT. Translating it yields CASSLVRGTDTQYF. The full variable domain, with the rest looked up from reference TRBV11-2 and TRBJ2-3, is EAGVAQSPRYKIIEKRQSVAFWCNPISGHATLYWYQQILGQGPKLLIQFQNNGVVDDSQLPKDRFSAERLKGVDSTLKIQPAKLEDSAVYLCASSLVRGTDTQYFGPGTRLTVL.

The CDR3 DNA reads TGCAGCGTGACGGACAGCTCCTACAATGAGCAGTTCTTC. Protein sequence: CSVTDSSYNEQFF. The rearrangement joins TRBV29-1 to TRBJ2-1, with D perhaps TRBD1 (6 bases). Germline V gene sequence: CDR1 SQVTM, CDR2 ANQGSEA. With 6 bases removed from V and 0 bases from J, the gap between germline ends came to 9 bases. This CDR3 comprises 13 residues.

The chain combines TRBV4-3 with TRBJ2-5; D is undetermined. Trimming removed 0 bases from V and 5 bases from J, with 10 bases in between. Germline V gene lookup returns CDR1 LGHNA and CDR2 YSLEER. The CDR3 is made up of 14 amino acids. CDR3 nucleotides: TGCGCCAGCAGCCAAGATCGGCGGCCGGAGACCCAGTACTTC. Amino acid sequence: CASSQDRRPETQYF.

CDR3 loop: CASSESEGARTEAFF. Written as DNA, the CDR3 is TGTGCCAGCAGTGAGTCGGAGGGGGCAAGGACTGAAGCTTTCTTT. This chain links TRBV6-4 with TRBJ1-1; TRBD1 aligns across 7 bases. The CDR3 spans 15 residues. Per germline, CDR1 MRHNA and CDR2 SNTAGT. V lost 3 bases, J lost 5 bases, and 9 bases stayed unmatched.

The V gene is TRBV28, the J gene TRBJ1-2, with 9 bases lining up with TRBD1. Germline trimming cut 5 bases from V and 8 bases from J; bases unmatched to any gene: 6. In germline, CDR1 is MDHEN, CDR2 SYDVKM. The CDR3 consists of 13 residues. The CDR3 DNA reads TGTGCCAGCAGTCCTGGACAGGGGAAAGGCTACACCTTC. It translates to CASSPGQGKGYTF.

Relative to its sample, this clone is medium-sized. Distinct nucleotide sequences in the sample also encode this CDR3. The chain links TRBV6-5 to TRBJ2-7, with D tentatively TRBD1 (5 bases). Trimming left V 2 bases short and J 1 base short, with 9 bases between. CDR1 MNHEY and CDR2 SVGAGI come from the germline V gene. This CDR3 is built from 14 residues. CDR3 in DNA: TGTGCCAGCAGTTACGGGGCATTTTCCTACGAGCAGTACTTC. As protein: CASSYGAFSYEQYF.

The rearrangement links TRBV27 to TRBJ2-7, with no clear D. Germline V gene data show CDR1 as MNHEY and CDR2 as SMNVEV (reference sequence). Trimming took off 2 bases at V and 2 bases at J, with 10 bases between the two ends. The CDR3 is 14 amino acids. CDR3 region: CASSLGRYTYEQYF. The CDR3 nucleotides are TGTGCCAGCAGTTTAGGCAGGTACACCTACGAGCAGTACTTC.

The chain employs TRBV6-4 and TRBJ2-7; weak D call: TRBD2 (6 bases). The CDR3 sequence is 15 residues long. V lost 7 bases, J lost 0 bases, and 16 bases lay in between. The germline CDR1 and CDR2 sequences are MRHNA and SNTAGT. The CDR3, as DNA: TGTGCCAGCACCGGGGGTGGGGTAAGCTCCTACGAGCAGTACTTC. Amino acids: CASTGGGVSSYEQYF.

The chain combines TRBV27 with TRBJ1-4; no reliable D call. This CDR3 region has 15 residues. V was trimmed by 0 bases and J by 3 bases, leaving 8 bases between them. Germline V CDR1 and CDR2: MNHEY, SMNVEV (reference sequence). CDR3 nucleotide sequence: TGTGCCAGCAGTTTATCGTGGTCGGCTAATGAAAAACTGTTTTTT. Encoded protein: CASSLSWSANEKLFF.

This chain uses TRBV7-9 with TRBJ1-5; possibly TRBD1 for D (5 bases). The CDR3 totals 14 residues. Trimming took 4 bases from V and 6 from J, leaving 13 bases between them. CDR1 and CDR2 (germline): SEHNR, FQNEAQ (reference sequence). The CDR3 coding sequence is TGTGCCAGCAGCTGGGGGGGGGAGAGTCAGCCCCAGCATTTT. Translation: CASSWGGESQPQHF.

CDR3 region: CASSSYRGAGGVQETQYF. The CDR3, as DNA: TGTGCCAGCAGCTCATACCGGGGGGCGGGAGGTGTGCAAGAGACCCAGTACTTC. This chain joins TRBV13 and TRBJ2-5; 8 bases map to TRBD2. V lost 4 bases and J lost 2; bases outside the gene matches: 15. The germline V gene has CDR1 PRHDT and CDR2 FYEKMQ (reference sequence). CDR3 length: 18 amino acids.

This clone was recorded once. The gene calls are TRBV28 and TRBJ2-3; 7 bases map to TRBD2. The CDR3 spans 17 residues. The J segment lost 0 bases and the V segment lost 3 bases, leaving 9 bases of the junction unmatched. From germline, CDR1 is MDHEN and CDR2 SYDVKM. CDR3 coding DNA: TGTGCCAGCAGTTTCATCCCTGGGGGGGGGAGCACAGATACGCAGTATTTT. Encoded protein: CASSFIPGGGSTDTQYF.

The chain combines TRBV6-5 with TRBJ1-5; 8 bases match TRBD1. There are 14 residues in the CDR3. With V trimmed by 7 bases and J by 9 bases, 11 bases remained unmatched. Germline values: CDR1 MNHEY, CDR2 SVGAGI. CDR3: CASNPTGDVSPQHF. CDR3 nucleotide sequence: TGTGCCAGCAATCCGACAGGGGACGTTTCGCCCCAGCATTTT.

The chain has TRBV6-1 and TRBJ2-2; D possibly corresponds to TRBD2 (7 bases). The CDR3 extends over 15 amino acids. V was clipped by 8 bases and J by 3 bases, with 16 bases between them. Germline CDR1 reads MNHNS; CDR2 reads SASEGT. The CDR3 region is CASRGGGDHTGELFF. CDR3 nucleotide sequence: TGTGCCAGCCGGGGAGGGGGGGATCACACCGGGGAGCTGTTTTTT.

This rearrangement joins TRBV5-8 to TRBJ1-2; unclear D gene. The germline gives CDR1 SGHTS, CDR2 YDEGEE. The CDR3 length is 15 residues. The V end lost 1 base, the J end lost 1 base, and 11 bases lay between the germline ends. Written as DNA, the CDR3 is TGTGCCAGCAGCTTGCTTCCCAGTCTTAACTATGGCTACACCTTC. Its protein is CASSLLPSLNYGYTF.

J is TRBJ2-7 and V is TRBV4-1; D call uncertain. The CDR3 covers 15 residues. CDR1 is MGHRA, CDR2 YSYEKL, per germline. The V end was cut by 1 base, the J end by 0 bases, with 10 bases between. The CDR3 DNA reads as TGCGCCAGCAGCCAAGCCGTTGCGGACTCCTACGAGCAGTACTTC. As protein: CASSQAVADSYEQYF.

This chain links TRBV18 with TRBJ2-5, with D uncertain. This CDR3 comprises 15 residues. V lost 6 bases to trimming and J lost 2 bases, with 16 bases between them. Germline values: CDR1 KGHSH, CDR2 LQKENI. The DNA of the CDR3 is TGTGCCAGCTCGTCTTTAGGAGATTCACAAGAGACCCAGTACTTC. Translated, it gives CASSSLGDSQETQYF.

The chain is built from TRBV2 and TRBJ1-5; no definite D call. The germline V gene encodes CDR1 SNHLY and CDR2 FYNNEI. This CDR3 is built from 14 residues. V was cut by 7 bases and J by 1 base, with 11 bases left in between. This chain's CDR3 is CASTYTGSNQPQHF. CDR3 nucleotides: TGTGCCAGCACCTACACGGGGAGCAATCAGCCCCAGCATTTT.

This sequence joins TRBV5-1 and TRBJ2-3; possible D gene TRBD1, 5 bases. This CDR3 has 15 residues. Between the trimmed V and J ends, which lost 0 bases and 4 bases, there was a span of 12 bases. Germline CDR1 reads SGHRS; CDR2 reads YFSETQ. The CDR3 loop is CASSLARAGSDTQYF. The CDR3 DNA reads TGCGCCAGCAGCTTGGCCAGAGCAGGGTCAGATACGCAGTATTTT.

The CDR3 protein is CASSRGTGIHEQYF. CDR3 bases: TGCGCCAGCAGCCGAGGGACAGGGATCCACGAGCAGTACTTC. The V call is TRBV4-3, the J call TRBJ2-7; 9 bases are a match to TRBD1. CDR1 and CDR2 from the germline V gene are LGHNA and YSLEER. Unmatched junction bases numbered 6, after V lost 4 bases and J lost 5 bases. The CDR3 is made up of 14 amino acids.

The chain combines TRBV11-2 with TRBJ2-7; tentative D call: TRBD2 (5 bases). The V gene lost 6 bases and the J gene lost 2 bases, with 14 bases spanning the gap. The CDR3 length is 14 residues. Germline V gene sequence: CDR1 SGHAT, CDR2 FQNNGV. The CDR3 coding sequence is TGTGCCAGCAGGCCCCTCGGGGTCCCCTACGAGCAGTACTTC. It codes for CASRPLGVPYEQYF. Filled out from reference TRBV11-2 and TRBJ2-7, the complete variable domain reads EAGVAQSPRYKIIEKRQSVAFWCNPISGHATLYWYQQILGQGPKLLIQFQNNGVVDDSQLPKDRFSAERLKGVDSTLKIQPAKLEDSAVYLCASRPLGVPYEQYFGPGTRLTVT.